What follows are 4 T cell receptor beta chains derived from one specimen sequenced in a study of blood T cell repertoires in COVID-19. Assay used: immunoSEQ multiplex PCR; TCRdb lists only in-frame clones, some missing. Among 85,000 to 120,000 clones listed, around nine tenths were seen once. Sequenced input: peripheral blood. These receptors were taken from a man aged 50 to 59 with active COVID-19.

The V and J genes are TRBV3-1 (or the pseudogene TRBV3-2) and TRBJ2-5; 9 nucleotides align to TRBD2. Germline CDR1 is LGHDT and CDR2 is YNNKEL (reference sequence). V lost 2 bases, J lost 9 bases, and 10 bases stayed unmatched. The length of the CDR3 is 15 residues. The chain's CDR3 is CASSQSGLVAGAQYF. The DNA for the CDR3 is TGTGCCAGCAGCCAATCAGGGCTAGTAGCGGGGGCCCAGTACTTC.

V gene TRBV5-1 combines with J gene TRBJ2-7, with a possible D match to TRBD1 (6 bases). With 3 bases removed from V and 3 bases from J, the gap between germline ends came to 13 bases. Germline lookup yields CDR1 SGHRS and CDR2 YFSETQ. This CDR3 has 14 residues. CDR3 loop: CASSSDRPIYEQYF. The CDR3 nucleotides are TGCGCCAGCAGCTCAGACAGGCCTATCTACGAGCAGTACTTC.

This chain connects TRBV5-6 to TRBJ1-3; 8 bases map to TRBD1. The CDR3 is 19 residues long. In germline, CDR1 is SGHDT, CDR2 YYEEEE. Trimming removed 4 bases from V and 4 bases from J; junction bases left unmatched: 19. The CDR3 nucleotides are TGTGCCAGCAGCCCCGGGACAGGAGGAAAACGGATGGGGGGAAACACCATATATTTT. It codes for CASSPGTGGKRMGGNTIYF.

This CDR3 is CASSQGVGADNEQFF. In DNA form, the CDR3 reads TGCGCCAGCAGCCAAGGGGTGGGGGCCGACAATGAGCAGTTCTTC. The J gene is TRBJ2-1, the V gene TRBV4-3; perhaps TRBD1 as D (6 bases). CDR3 length equals 15 residues. The ends were cut back, 1 base at V and 5 bases at J, with 12 bases in the middle. Per germline, CDR1 LGHNA and CDR2 YSLEER.